This is a list of T cell receptor beta chains from one sample in a study of PD-L1 blockade in urothelial cancer. The table came from immunoSEQ multiplex PCR; TCRdb's copy has only in-frame clones and leaves some out. Found here are 90,000 to 120,000 clones, approximately 91% of them singletons; the top ten hold roughly 0.93%. This specimen was PBMCs, taken around atezolizumab (anti-PD-L1) treatment. The receptors shown here come from a woman of 80 years or more with urothelial cancer. CDR3s include the opening cysteine and the closing phenylalanine or tryptophan. A D gene is named only where the DNA matches it firmly. Expanded clones are given a class, and other clones once, few, many or no size at all.

v_call,j_call,clone_size,d_call,cdr3_aa,cdr3_nt
TRBV19,TRBJ2-2,NA,NA,CASSMPGFAGELFF,TGTGCCAGTAGTATGCCCGGGTTCGCCGGGGAGCTGTTTTTT
TRBV14,TRBJ2-5,NA,NA,CASSYGLQETQYF,TGTGCCAGCAGCTACGGATTACAGGAGACCCAGTACTTC
TRBV27,TRBJ1-1,NA,NA,CASSFWGRGETEAFF,TGTGCCAGCAGTTTTTGGGGCAGGGGAGAAACTGAAGCTTTCTTT
TRBV2,TRBJ2-2,NA,TRBD2,CASQSGSRNTGELFF,TGTGCCAGCCAGAGCGGGAGTCGCAACACCGGGGAGCTGTTTTTT
TRBV28,TRBJ2-1,once,NA,CASSTFSVRNEQFF,TGTGCCAGCAGTACCTTCTCTGTCAGGAATGAGCAGTTCTTC
TRBV9,TRBJ2-3,NA,TRBD2,CASSLSGSRGRTDTQYF,TGTGCCAGCAGCCTTAGCGGGAGTCGGGGGAGAACAGATACGCAGTATTTT
TRBV5-1,TRBJ2-1,NA,TRBD1,CASSLDRGDDEQFF,TGCGCCAGCAGCCTAGACAGGGGAGACGATGAGCAGTTCTTC
TRBV14,TRBJ1-1,few,TRBD1,CASNLQGGPLGTEAFF,TGTGCCAGCAACTTACAGGGGGGGCCTCTCGGCACTGAAGCTTTCTTT
TRBV12-5,TRBJ2-2,NA,TRBD2,CASGFGGGSTGELFF,TGTGCTAGTGGTTTTGGCGGGGGTAGCACCGGGGAGCTGTTTTTT
TRBV9,TRBJ1-3,NA,NA,CASSTGHLSGNTIYF,TGTGCCAGCAGCACGGGACACCTCTCTGGAAACACCATATATTTT
TRBV6-1,TRBJ2-5,NA,TRBD1,CASSERGTGSETQYF,TGTGCCAGCAGTGAAAGGGGGACAGGGTCAGAGACCCAGTACTTC
TRBV19,TRBJ1-5,NA,TRBD1,CASTRPGTGNNQPQHF,TGTGCCAGTACCCGTCCCGGGACAGGGAACAATCAGCCCCAGCATTTT
TRBV7-2,TRBJ2-7,NA,NA,CASSLGLGGSREQYF,TGTGCCAGCAGCTTAGGGCTAGGAGGTTCGAGAGAGCAGTACTTC
TRBV6-1,TRBJ1-1,NA,TRBD1,CASSADRGDTEAFF,TGTGCCAGCAGTGCGGACAGGGGGGACACTGAAGCTTTCTTT
TRBV7-9,TRBJ1-3,NA,TRBD1,CASSPQATGIGNTIYF,TGTGCCAGCAGCCCCCAAGCGACAGGGATTGGAAACACCATATATTTT
TRBV18,TRBJ2-5,NA,NA,CASSPASGETQYF,TGTGCCAGCTCACCCGCGAGCGGCGAGACCCAGTACTTC
TRBV15,TRBJ1-3,NA,NA,CATSRGSAGNTIYF,TGTGCCACCAGCAGGGGCAGTGCTGGAAACACCATATATTTT
TRBV12-5,TRBJ1-2,NA,TRBD1,CASGSDRGSYGYTF,TGTGCTAGTGGTTCCGACAGGGGTAGCTATGGCTACACCTTC
TRBV29-1,TRBJ2-1,NA,NA,CSVGTDYNEQFF,TGCAGCGTTGGGACAGACTACAATGAGCAGTTCTTC
TRBV6-1,TRBJ2-1,NA,TRBD1,CASSTGQALNEQFF,TGTGCCAGCAGTACGGGACAGGCTTTAAATGAGCAGTTCTTC
TRBV2,TRBJ1-1,many,TRBD1,CASSRQGALGNTEAFF,TGTGCCAGCAGTAGACAGGGGGCTTTAGGGAACACTGAAGCTTTCTTT
TRBV7-8,TRBJ1-2,NA,TRBD1,CASSSRAGQGGANYGYTF,TGTGCCAGCAGCTCTAGGGCGGGGCAGGGGGGAGCTAACTATGGCTACACCTTC
TRBV7-6,TRBJ2-5,once,NA,CASSLATGEETQYF,TGTGCCAGCAGCTTAGCCACCGGTGAGGAGACCCAGTACTTC
TRBV5-1,TRBJ1-2,NA,NA,CASSLEGGLYGYTF,TGCGCCAGCAGCTTGGAGGGGGGGCTGTATGGCTACACCTTC
TRBV5-1,TRBJ2-1,NA,TRBD1,CASSLAPPGQGAYNEQFF,TGCGCCAGCAGCTTGGCACCCCCGGGACAGGGGGCCTACAATGAGCAGTTCTTC
TRBV5-1,TRBJ2-3,once,TRBD1,CASSLWAGGLADTQYF,TGCGCCAGCAGCTTGTGGGCAGGGGGTTTGGCAGATACGCAGTATTTT
TRBV5-1,TRBJ2-1,NA,NA,CASSLDLGSEQFF,TGCGCCAGCAGCTTGGATCTCGGTTCGGAGCAGTTCTTC
TRBV11-3,TRBJ2-1,NA,NA,CASSSQGNRPYDEQFF,TGTGCCAGCAGCTCCCAGGGGAACCGACCCTACGATGAGCAGTTCTTC
TRBV30,TRBJ1-1,once,TRBD1,CAWSPKNPGGAEAFF,TGTGCCTGGAGTCCGAAAAATCCAGGGGGCGCGGAAGCTTTCTTT
TRBV5-8,TRBJ1-2,NA,TRBD1,CASIRDSLRF,TGTGCCAGCATACGGGACAGTCTCCGCTTC
TRBV9,TRBJ2-1,NA,TRBD1,CASSVEFGQGVVTPRSYNEQFF,TGTGCCAGCAGCGTAGAATTTGGACAGGGGGTGGTAACACCCAGGTCCTACAATGAGCAGTTCTTC
TRBV2,TRBJ1-2,NA,NA,CASREYRDPLQVGGYTF,TGTGCCAGCAGGGAATACAGGGACCCACTTCAAGTTGGTGGCTACACCTTC
TRBV7-9,TRBJ2-7,NA,NA,CASSPVGGFEQYF,TGTGCCAGCAGCCCAGTTGGGGGGTTCGAGCAGTACTTC
TRBV5-1,TRBJ2-3,NA,TRBD1,CASSLAGQGSDTQYF,TGCGCCAGCAGCTTGGCGGGACAGGGTTCAGATACGCAGTATTTT
TRBV20-1,TRBJ1-1,few,NA,CSARGRVGTFF,TGCAGTGCTCGGGGGAGAGTCGGGACTTTCTTT
TRBV2,TRBJ2-2,NA,NA,CASSRSFGTGELFF,TGTGCCAGCAGCCGGAGTTTTGGCACCGGGGAGCTGTTTTTT
TRBV27,TRBJ2-7,NA,TRBD1,CASSPAGQGSYEQYF,TGTGCCAGCAGTCCGGCGGGACAGGGGTCCTACGAGCAGTACTTC
TRBV29-1,TRBJ1-1,NA,TRBD1,CTTHGTGVLMNTEAFF,TGCACCACACACGGGACAGGGGTCCTCATGAACACTGAAGCTTTCTTT
TRBV19,TRBJ2-2,NA,NA,CASSRNTGELFF,TGTGCCAGTAGTCGGAACACCGGGGAGCTGTTTTTT
TRBV5-5,TRBJ2-5,NA,TRBD2,CASSLRTSGRVWQETQYF,TGTGCCAGCAGCCTAAGGACTAGCGGGAGAGTTTGGCAAGAGACCCAGTACTTC
TRBV6-1,TRBJ1-2,NA,TRBD1,CASSEAHGQGGGYTF,TGTGCCAGCAGTGAAGCCCACGGACAGGGAGGGGGCTACACCTTC
TRBV28,TRBJ1-1,NA,TRBD1,CASSQRQGEAFF,TGTGCCAGCAGTCAACGACAGGGTGAAGCTTTCTTT
TRBV6-5,TRBJ2-7,NA,TRBD1,CASRSQGGEFKQYF,TGTGCCAGCAGATCACAGGGGGGAGAATTCAAGCAGTACTTC
TRBV9,TRBJ2-1,NA,NA,CASSVDGSSNEQFF,TGTGCCAGCAGCGTAGACGGGAGTAGCAATGAGCAGTTCTTC
TRBV21-1,TRBJ1-1,NA,NA,CARQGATEAFF,TGTGCCAGACAGGGGGCGACTGAAGCTTTCTTT
TRBV9,TRBJ2-2,NA,TRBD2,CASSTSGRTGELFF,TGTGCCAGCAGTACTAGCGGGAGGACCGGGGAGCTGTTTTTT
TRBV6-1,TRBJ1-1,NA,TRBD1,CASRETGGAEAFF,TGTGCCAGCAGGGAAACAGGGGGTGCTGAAGCTTTCTTT
TRBV6-5,TRBJ2-3,NA,NA,CASSRTISTDTQYF,TGTGCCAGCAGTCGCACAATCAGCACAGATACGCAGTATTTT
TRBV4-2,TRBJ2-7,NA,NA,CASSQDLGQASYEQYF,TGTGCCAGCAGCCAAGACCTGGGGCAGGCCTCCTACGAGCAGTACTTC
TRBV2,TRBJ1-1,NA,NA,CASLRGRGNTEAFF,TGTGCCAGTCTACGGGGCAGGGGGAACACTGAAGCTTTCTTT
TRBV5-1,TRBJ1-5,NA,NA,CASSLDSVQPQHF,TGCGCCAGCAGCTTGGATTCTGTGCAGCCCCAGCATTTT
TRBV7-2,TRBJ1-2,NA,TRBD1,CASSHTGANYGYTF,TGTGCCAGCAGTCATACAGGGGCCAACTATGGCTACACCTTC
TRBV7-9,TRBJ2-1,NA,TRBD2,CASSSLAGAYNEQFF,TGTGCCAGCAGCTCCCTAGCGGGGGCCTACAATGAGCAGTTCTTC